The rows below give T cell receptor beta chains drawn from one sample of a study of cytomegalovirus exposure and HLA in healthy donors. TCRdb's table, derived via immunoSEQ multiplex PCR, lists solely in-frame clones and lacks some. The table shows 85,000 to 100,000 clones, with around four fifths occurring only once. The sample was PBMCs. Receptors originate from a female donor in good health and CMV-seropositive. The CDR3 runs from the conserved cysteine through the conserved F or W. A D gene is named only where the DNA matches it firmly. Rows may omit the clone size; those that give it use once, few, many or a size class.

J: TRBJ2-1
D: TRBD2
V: TRBV7-6
size: -
DNA: TGTGCCAGCAGCTTTAGCGGGGGGAATGGTGAGCAGTTCTTC
CDR3: CASSFSGGNGEQFF

J: TRBJ2-7
D: -
V: TRBV5-1
size: few
DNA: TGCGCCAGCAGCTTGGGACAGGCGACCTACGAGCAGTACTTC
CDR3: CASSLGQATYEQYF

J: TRBJ1-1
D: TRBD1
V: TRBV28
size: -
DNA: TGTGCCAGCACAAGAATGACAGGGGCCATGAACACTGAAGCTTTCTTT
CDR3: CASTRMTGAMNTEAFF

J: TRBJ1-1
D: -
V: TRBV5-1
size: -
DNA: TGCGCCAGCAGCGAGATCGGCACTGAAGCTTTCTTT
CDR3: CASSEIGTEAFF

J: TRBJ1-1
D: TRBD1
V: TRBV5-5
size: -
DNA: TGTGCCAGCAGCATCGGACAGGGGGGGACTGAAGCTTTCTTT
CDR3: CASSIGQGGTEAFF

J: TRBJ2-5
D: TRBD1
V: TRBV27
size: -
DNA: TGTGCCAGCAGTACTGACAGGGGTCAGACCCAGTACTTC
CDR3: CASSTDRGQTQYF

J: TRBJ2-7
D: -
V: TRBV19
size: -
DNA: TGTGCCAGTAGTCCGGGAGCTTACGAGCAGTACTTC
CDR3: CASSPGAYEQYF

J: TRBJ1-1
D: -
V: TRBV11-2
size: -
DNA: TGTGCCAGCAGCTCCCCGAGGAGACGAATGAACACTGAAGCTTTCTTT
CDR3: CASSSPRRRMNTEAFF

J: TRBJ1-4
D: -
V: TRBV18
size: -
DNA: TGTGCCAGCTCCGCTTCAAGCCTCCTTTCTAATGAAAAACTGTTTTTT
CDR3: CASSASSLLSNEKLFF

J: TRBJ1-2
D: -
V: TRBV4-1
size: -
DNA: TGCGCCAGCAGCCAAGTGGTTCAGGCGCCCTATGGCTACACCTTC
CDR3: CASSQVVQAPYGYTF

J: TRBJ2-1
D: TRBD1
V: TRBV28
size: -
DNA: TGTGCCAGCAGTCCTCCGGGACAGGGAAGAAATGAGCAGTTCTTC
CDR3: CASSPPGQGRNEQFF

J: TRBJ1-1
D: -
V: TRBV6-1
size: -
DNA: TGTGCCAGCAGTGAAATGTTGTCCCGTGGCGAAGCTTTCTTT
CDR3: CASSEMLSRGEAFF

J: TRBJ2-2
D: -
V: TRBV10-2
size: -
DNA: TGCGCCAGCACCGGGACCCGGGGGGGGGAGCTGTTTTTT
CDR3: CASTGTRGGELFF

J: TRBJ1-1
D: -
V: TRBV6-6
size: -
DNA: TGTGCCAGCTCGCGGACCGCGGGGAACACTGAAGCTTTCTTT
CDR3: CASSRTAGNTEAFF

J: TRBJ2-3
D: -
V: TRBV28
size: -
DNA: TGTGCCAGCAGTTTAGGAGTCCCAGATACGCAGTATTTT
CDR3: CASSLGVPDTQYF

J: TRBJ1-2
D: -
V: TRBV19
size: few
DNA: TGTGCCAGTACCGTGCGGGGAGTCTCCTATGGCTACACCTTC
CDR3: CASTVRGVSYGYTF

J: TRBJ1-1
D: -
V: TRBV28
size: few
DNA: TGTGCCAGCAGTCCACCGGGGGACACTGAAGCTTTCTTT
CDR3: CASSPPGDTEAFF

J: TRBJ1-2
D: TRBD1
V: TRBV5-4
size: -
DNA: TGTGCCAGCAGCTCTAAAGGGGACAGGAATTCCTATGGCTACACCTTC
CDR3: CASSSKGDRNSYGYTF

J: TRBJ2-2
D: -
V: TRBV19
size: -
DNA: TGTGCCAGTAGTATAGCCTCGGGGGGCCGCACCGGGGAGCTGTTTTTT
CDR3: CASSIASGGRTGELFF

J: TRBJ2-5
D: TRBD2
V: TRBV6-1
size: -
DNA: TGTGCCAGCAGACCCGGACTAGTGGAGACCCAGTACTTC
CDR3: CASRPGLVETQYF

J: TRBJ1-2
D: TRBD1
V: TRBV5-6
size: once
DNA: TGTGCCAGCCAGACAGGGGGAGCCGGGGACTATGGCTACACCTTC
CDR3: CASQTGGAGDYGYTF

J: TRBJ1-1
D: TRBD1
V: TRBV11-2
size: -
DNA: TGTGCCAGCAGCTTATTCGGGACAGGGGGCACTGAAGCTTTCTTT
CDR3: CASSLFGTGGTEAFF

J: TRBJ2-2
D: TRBD2
V: TRBV7-7
size: -
DNA: TGTGCCAGCAGCCTAGGACTAGCGGGAGTAAACACCGGGGAGCTGTTTTTT
CDR3: CASSLGLAGVNTGELFF

J: TRBJ2-2
D: TRBD1
V: TRBV5-1
size: -
DNA: TGCGCCAGCAGCGGACCGACAGGGCCGAACACCGGGGAGCTGTTTTTT
CDR3: CASSGPTGPNTGELFF

J: TRBJ1-4
D: TRBD1
V: TRBV27
size: -
DNA: TGTGCCAGCACCCGGACAGGGGTTAATGAAAAACTGTTTTTT
CDR3: CASTRTGVNEKLFF

J: TRBJ2-7
D: TRBD2
V: TRBV18
size: -
DNA: TGTGCCAGCTCACCACAGAATAGCGGGGGACCTAGCTCCTACGAGCAGTACTTC
CDR3: CASSPQNSGGPSSYEQYF

J: TRBJ1-2
D: -
V: TRBV5-1
size: -
DNA: TGCGCCAGCAGCTTGGGGGGCAATGGCTACACCTTC
CDR3: CASSLGGNGYTF

J: TRBJ2-2
D: -
V: TRBV25-1
size: -
DNA: TGTGCCAGAAAAACTACAGGGCACCGATACACCGGGGAGCTGTTTTTT
CDR3: CARKTTGHRYTGELFF

J: TRBJ1-2
D: -
V: TRBV7-2
size: -
DNA: TGTGCCAGCAGCGGAGAGGGCTTACATGGCTACACCTTC
CDR3: CASSGEGLHGYTF

J: TRBJ1-2
D: -
V: TRBV19
size: -
DNA: TGTGCCAGTAGTATTCGGGCAGGGAATTTCAGATTTTATGGCTACACCTTC
CDR3: CASSIRAGNFRFYGYTF

J: TRBJ1-4
D: -
V: TRBV10-3
size: -
DNA: TGTGCCATCAGTGAGGTGGAGGGTGAAAAACTGTTTTTT
CDR3: CAISEVEGEKLFF

J: TRBJ2-5
D: TRBD2
V: TRBV4-1
size: few
DNA: TGCGCCAGCAGCAAAGGACTAGCGGCGGGGGAGACCCAGTACTTC
CDR3: CASSKGLAAGETQYF

J: TRBJ2-3
D: -
V: TRBV30
size: -
DNA: TGTGCCTGGAGGGGCTTCAGGGATACGCAGTATTTT
CDR3: CAWRGFRDTQYF

J: TRBJ1-2
D: TRBD1
V: TRBV4-2
size: -
DNA: TGTGCCAGCAGCCACCGGACAGGGCTCGATGGCTACACCTTC
CDR3: CASSHRTGLDGYTF

J: TRBJ2-1
D: -
V: TRBV2
size: -
DNA: TGTGCCAGCAGGGAGGGCAGCTACAATGAGCAGTTCTTC
CDR3: CASREGSYNEQFF

J: TRBJ1-1
D: -
V: TRBV7-9
size: -
DNA: TGTGCCAGCAGCTTAGCGCGAGGGAGGACTGAAGCTTTCTTT
CDR3: CASSLARGRTEAFF

J: TRBJ2-7
D: -
V: TRBV5-1
size: -
DNA: TGCGCCAGCAGCTTGGCAGGAGAGCAGTACTTC
CDR3: CASSLAGEQYF

J: TRBJ2-1
D: -
V: TRBV6-5
size: -
DNA: TGTGCCAGCACCTATAATTCTGCGGATGATGAGCAGTTCTTC
CDR3: CASTYNSADDEQFF

J: TRBJ2-3
D: TRBD2
V: TRBV7-3
size: few
DNA: TGTGCCAGCAGCCCGAGACTAGCGGGGAGCACAGATACGCAGTATTTT
CDR3: CASSPRLAGSTDTQYF

J: TRBJ2-7
D: -
V: TRBV5-1
size: few
DNA: TGCGCCAGCAGCTTGTGGGGCGGATCCTACGAGCAGTACTTC
CDR3: CASSLWGGSYEQYF

J: TRBJ2-5
D: -
V: TRBV19
size: -
DNA: TGTGCCAGTAGTGAGGCAGGGTGGTATGAAGAGACCCAGTACTTC
CDR3: CASSEAGWYEETQYF

J: TRBJ2-3
D: -
V: TRBV13
size: -
DNA: TGTGCCAGCAGCTTATCGGGGTACACAGATACGCAGTATTTT
CDR3: CASSLSGYTDTQYF

J: TRBJ2-6
D: -
V: TRBV7-9
size: -
DNA: TGTTCCAGCAGTTATCCGGGGGCTGGGGCCAACGTCCTGACTTTC
CDR3: CSSSYPGAGANVLTF

J: TRBJ2-1
D: TRBD2
V: TRBV6-5
size: -
DNA: TGTGCCAGCAGTTGGACTAGCGGGGGTTACAATGAGCAGTTCTTC
CDR3: CASSWTSGGYNEQFF

J: TRBJ2-4
D: -
V: TRBV7-9
size: -
DNA: TGTGCCAGCAGTCACCGGGTAGCCAAAAACATTCAGTACTTC
CDR3: CASSHRVAKNIQYF

J: TRBJ2-1
D: -
V: TRBV18
size: -
DNA: TGTGCCAGCTCACCACTTCAGGGGGGCAATGAGCAGTTCTTC
CDR3: CASSPLQGGNEQFF

J: TRBJ1-2
D: -
V: TRBV6-5
size: -
DNA: TGTGCCAGCAGTTCGGCCCAGGGCTATGGCTACACCTTC
CDR3: CASSSAQGYGYTF

J: TRBJ2-4
D: -
V: TRBV12-2
size: -
DNA: TGTGCAAGTCTCATAGAGATCTTC
CDR3: CASLIEIF

J: TRBJ1-2
D: TRBD1
V: TRBV6-1
size: -
DNA: TGTGCCAGCAGTGAAACAGGGGATGGCTATGGCTACACCTTC
CDR3: CASSETGDGYGYTF

J: TRBJ2-1
D: TRBD2
V: TRBV29-1
size: -
DNA: TGCAGCGGCGGGACTAGCTCCTACAATGAGCAGTTCTTC
CDR3: CSGGTSSYNEQFF

J: TRBJ1-1
D: -
V: TRBV7-9
size: -
DNA: TGTGCCAGCACCAGGGGGAACACTGAAGCTTTCTTT
CDR3: CASTRGNTEAFF

J: TRBJ1-1
D: -
V: TRBV28
size: -
DNA: TGTGCCAGCACTCCCCGCGACAGTAACACTGAAGCTTTCTTT
CDR3: CASTPRDSNTEAFF

J: TRBJ2-1
D: -
V: TRBV4-1
size: -
DNA: TGCGCCAGCAGCCCTTTCGGAGGGGACAATGAGCAGTTCTTC
CDR3: CASSPFGGDNEQFF

J: TRBJ1-2
D: TRBD1
V: TRBV2
size: -
DNA: TGTGCCAGCAGAGCGGACAGGCCAGTCTACACCTTC
CDR3: CASRADRPVYTF

J: TRBJ1-2
D: -
V: TRBV15
size: -
DNA: TGTGCCACCAGCAGAAACAGAGAAGTCTATGGCTACACCTTC
CDR3: CATSRNREVYGYTF

J: TRBJ2-7
D: TRBD2
V: TRBV7-8
size: -
DNA: TGTGCCAGCAGCCCAGGCGGGACTAGCGGAACCTACGAGCAGTACTTC
CDR3: CASSPGGTSGTYEQYF

J: TRBJ2-3
D: -
V: TRBV25-1
size: -
DNA: TGTGCCAGCAGTATACTAGAGGATACGCAGTATTTT
CDR3: CASSILEDTQYF